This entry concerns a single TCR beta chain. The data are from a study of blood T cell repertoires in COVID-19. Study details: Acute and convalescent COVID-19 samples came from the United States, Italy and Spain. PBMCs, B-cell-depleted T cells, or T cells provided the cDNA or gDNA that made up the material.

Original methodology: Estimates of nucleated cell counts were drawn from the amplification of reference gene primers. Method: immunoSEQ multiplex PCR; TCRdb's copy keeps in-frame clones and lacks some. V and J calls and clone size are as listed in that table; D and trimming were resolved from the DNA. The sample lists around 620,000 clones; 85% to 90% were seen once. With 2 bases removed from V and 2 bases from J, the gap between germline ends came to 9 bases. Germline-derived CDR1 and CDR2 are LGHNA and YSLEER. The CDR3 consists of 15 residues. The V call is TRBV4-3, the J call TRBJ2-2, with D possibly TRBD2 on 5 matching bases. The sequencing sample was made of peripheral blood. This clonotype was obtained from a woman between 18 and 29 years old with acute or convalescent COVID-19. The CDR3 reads CASSQRGTNTGELFF. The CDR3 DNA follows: TGCGCCAGCAGCCAACGGGGAACCAACACCGGGGAGCTGTTTTTT.